This T cell receptor beta chain was captured by sequencing in a study of blood T cells in healthy people across ages. Regarding the study as a whole: Long-lived donors exceeded aged donors in naive CD4+ cells and diversity.

The use of a sample-barcoded 5' primer and a J-beta primer mix characterized a second PCR of roughly 6 to 11 cycles. TCRdb re-analysed the 5' RACE reads in MiXCR, keeping a single row per CDR3 protein. The data show around 1,800,000 distinct CDR3 sequences, about 39% seen once. There are 13 residues in the CDR3. Germline values: CDR1 SQVTM, CDR2 ANQGSEA. Trimming shortened V by 4 bases and J by 2 bases, and 10 bases separated the two germline ends. This clonotype appeared a few times. Its matching antigen is unknown. This receptor was identified in a human donor in good health. The specimen was blood. The chain is built from TRBV29-1 and TRBJ2-3; D call uncertain. CDR3: CSVGSRITDTQYF. CDR3 sequence (DNA): TGCAGCGTTGGTTCCAGGATCACAGATACGCAGTATTTT.